Listed here is a single T cell receptor beta chain. What it binds is unknown. This entry comes from a study of tumor-infiltrating lymphocytes in primary liver carcinoma. Overall study: The tumors, T1-T3 N0M0 lesions, were 4.2 to 10 cm across. Study-level points and caveats: Relative to tumor region pairs, the tumor-adjacent and tumor-blood pairs showed overlap that was lower.

Making TCR beta cDNA involved around 520 ng total RNA and a constant-region primer. Three nested multiplex PCR rounds of slightly modified ARM-PCR generated TCR beta libraries. TRBV1-TRBV30 forward and Cbeta reverse primers drove the first two approximately 10-cycle rounds. In TCRdb, the multiplex PCR reads were re-called with MiXCR into one record per CDR3 protein. The data hold 150,000 to 200,000 distinct CDR3 sequences, with 50% to 75% observed a single time. It was unsorted whole blood that yielded blood RNA, and germline DNA was also extracted. The CDR3 extends over 17 amino acids. The germline CDR1 and CDR2 sequences are LNHNV and YYDKDF (reference sequence). V dropped 0 bases and J dropped 7 bases, with 19 bases sitting between them.

The clonotype comes from a man between 35 and 55 years old with primary liver carcinoma and hepatitis B virus infection. What was sequenced was peripheral blood. J is TRBJ2-1 and V is TRBV15, with D perhaps TRBD2 (6 bases). This chain's CDR3 is CATSRDNFGGSQNEQFF. As DNA, the CDR3 is TGTGCCACCAGCAGAGATAATTTCGGAGGGAGTCAGAATGAGCAGTTCTTC.